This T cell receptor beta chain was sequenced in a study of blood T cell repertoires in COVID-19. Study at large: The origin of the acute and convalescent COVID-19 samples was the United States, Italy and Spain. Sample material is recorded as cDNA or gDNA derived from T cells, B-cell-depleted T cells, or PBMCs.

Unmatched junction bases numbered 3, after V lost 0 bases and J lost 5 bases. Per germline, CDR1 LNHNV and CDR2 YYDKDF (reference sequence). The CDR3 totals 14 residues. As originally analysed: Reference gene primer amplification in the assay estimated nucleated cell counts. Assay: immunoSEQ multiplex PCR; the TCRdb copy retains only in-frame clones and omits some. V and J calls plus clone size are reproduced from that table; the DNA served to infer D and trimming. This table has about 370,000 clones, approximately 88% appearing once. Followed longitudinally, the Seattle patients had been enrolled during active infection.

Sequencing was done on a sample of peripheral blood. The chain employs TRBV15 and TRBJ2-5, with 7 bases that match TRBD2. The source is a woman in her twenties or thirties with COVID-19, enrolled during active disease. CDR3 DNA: TGTGCCACCAGCAGAGACCTCGGGAGGGAGACCCAGTACTTC. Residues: CATSRDLGRETQYF.